This TCR beta chain was captured by sequencing in a study of shared clonotypes between healthy human individuals. Germline-derived CDR1 and CDR2 are MNHEY and SVGAGI. V lost 7 bases to trimming and J lost 8 bases; unmatched junction nucleotides: 9. CDR3 length: 14 amino acids. In the case of this clone: The antigen is unknown.

Study outcomes and limitations: Researchers sampled blood only, noting tissue repertoires likely differ.

Assay used: immunoSEQ multiplex PCR; TCRdb lists only in-frame clones, some missing. The sample holds a few million clones; just over 90% are singletons and the top ten take over 0.12%. The material sequenced was naive CD4+ T cells sorted from blood. The subset denotes: CD45RA+ positively selected. The V call is TRBV6-5, the J call TRBJ2-1, with 9 bases fitting TRBD1. This TCR was recovered from a man aged 18 to 30 in good health. The CDR3 spells CASKIGQGSDEQFF. CDR3 DNA: TGTGCCAGCAAAATAGGACAGGGGAGCGATGAGCAGTTCTTC.